These 20 T cell receptor beta chains originate from one sample sequenced in a study of blood T cell repertoires in COVID-19. TCRdb keeps only in-frame clones here, not all; method: immunoSEQ multiplex PCR. The sample yields about 42,000 clones, around four fifths seen once. Input material: peripheral blood. These receptors were collected from a man over 45 with active COVID-19.

The chain joins TRBV5-4 to TRBJ1-4; D not resolved. Germline lookup yields CDR1 SGHNT and CDR2 YYREEE (reference sequence). V lost 4 bases, J lost 3 bases, and 13 bases lay in between. The CDR3 sequence is 15 residues long. The CDR3 protein is CASSPNSGPNEKLFF. The CDR3 coding sequence is TGTGCCAGCAGCCCAAACAGCGGGCCTAATGAAAAACTGTTTTTT.

The chain couples TRBV6-4 to TRBJ2-1; the D gene is possibly TRBD1 (6 bases). Deletions cut 6 bases from V and 0 bases from J, with 18 bases between. The germline CDR1 and CDR2 sequences are MRHNA and SNTAGT. The CDR3 consists of 17 residues. In DNA form, the CDR3 reads TGTGCCAGCAGGGGCCCCCAGGGGCAAGGCTCCTACAATGAGCAGTTCTTC. Its protein is CASRGPQGQGSYNEQFF.

The CDR3 region is CASSVGSSLVTGELFF. CDR3 DNA sequence: TGTGCCAGCAGCGTAGGATCTAGCCTGGTCACCGGGGAGCTGTTTTTT. The chain has TRBV9 and TRBJ2-2; TRBD2 might be the D (5 bases). CDR1 is SGDLS, CDR2 YYNGEE, per germline. The CDR3 runs 16 residues. V dropped 0 bases and J dropped 4 bases, with 13 bases sitting between them.

This chain joins TRBV7-9 and TRBJ2-1; 8 positions match TRBD2. Germline CDR1 is SEHNR and CDR2 is FQNEAQ (reference sequence). The CDR3 sequence is 15 residues long. V trimming: 1 base; J trimming: 5 bases; junction bases outside the gene matches: 4. The CDR3 DNA is TGTGCCAGCAGCTTAGGCAGCGGGGGCAACAATGAGCAGTTCTTC. Its protein product is CASSLGSGGNNEQFF.

The chain links TRBV10-3 to TRBJ2-3; D remains unclear. The V end lost 8 bases, the J end lost 6 bases, and 12 bases lay between the germline ends. CDR3 length: 12 residues. CDR1 and CDR2 from the germline V gene are ENHRY and SYGVKD. CDR3 in amino acids: CAIGPTPDTQYF. The CDR3 DNA is TGTGCCATCGGGCCTACCCCGGATACGCAGTATTTT.

This chain connects TRBV6-6 to TRBJ1-5; D call uncertain. Deletions cut 0 bases from V and 1 base from J, with 10 bases between. Germline lookup yields CDR1 MNHNY and CDR2 SVGAGI (reference sequence). The CDR3 loop spans 16 amino acids. DNA of the CDR3: TGTGCCAGCAGTTACTCCTCTCCGCGAAGCAATCAGCCCCAGCATTTT. It is translated as CASSYSSPRSNQPQHF.

The chain links TRBV15 to TRBJ2-2; 11 nucleotides match TRBD2. Germline assignment: CDR1 LNHNV and CDR2 YYDKDF (reference sequence). This CDR3 is 18 amino acids long. The ends lost 5 bases at V and 6 bases at J; junction bases unmatched: 14. This CDR3 reads CATSPSASGRSNAGELFF. CDR3 coding DNA: TGTGCCACCAGCCCATCTGCTAGCGGGAGGTCGAATGCCGGGGAGCTGTTTTTT.

The chain links TRBV9 to TRBJ2-5; 8 positions match TRBD1. Germline lookup yields CDR1 SGDLS and CDR2 YYNGEE. The V gene end was trimmed by 3 bases and the J gene end by 1 base; junction bases not matched to a gene: 5. There are 15 residues in the CDR3. The chain's CDR3 is CASSAAGGSQETQYF. The CDR3 DNA sequence: TGTGCCAGCAGCGCAGCAGGGGGCAGCCAAGAGACCCAGTACTTC.

The CDR3 loop reads CASSEVSSGSYEQYF. Written as DNA, the CDR3 is TGTGCCAGCAGTGAAGTCTCTAGCGGGAGCTACGAGCAGTACTTC. This chain uses TRBV6-1 with TRBJ2-7; 10 bases align to TRBD2. This CDR3 comprises 15 residues. Germline loops: CDR1 MNHNS, CDR2 SASEGT. The ends lost 1 base at V and 3 bases at J; junction bases unmatched: 3.

This clone was detected once. The chain recombines TRBV19 with TRBJ2-3, with 12 bases matching TRBD2. The V gene end was trimmed by 2 bases and the J gene end by 11 bases; junction bases not matched to a gene: 2. The CDR3 loop spans 13 amino acids. Germline lookup yields CDR1 LNHDA and CDR2 SQIVND (reference sequence). This chain's CDR3 is CASSITTSGGQYF. In DNA, the CDR3 is TGTGCCAGTAGTATAACGACTAGCGGGGGGCAGTATTTT.

The rearrangement links TRBV7-2 to TRBJ2-7, with 13 bases lining up with TRBD2. There are 16 residues in the CDR3. The germline V gene encodes CDR1 SGHTA and CDR2 FQGNSA. The ends lost 3 bases at V and 1 base at J; junction bases unmatched: 3. CDR3 sequence reads: CASSLGLAGRSYEQYF. DNA of the CDR3: TGTGCCAGCAGCTTGGGACTAGCGGGGAGGTCCTACGAGCAGTACTTC.

This clone came up once. The chain uses TRBV27 and TRBJ1-1; D may be TRBD1 (6 bases). Germline loops: CDR1 MNHEY, CDR2 SMNVEV (reference sequence). CDR3 length: 12 residues. V was pared by 5 bases and J by 11 bases, with 15 bases between. The CDR3 here is CASSPGTLEAFF. The CDR3 DNA reads as TGTGCCAGCAGTCCTGGGACACTCGAGGCTTTCTTT.

In its sample, this clone was seen once. The chain recombines TRBV5-1 with TRBJ2-2; D is possibly TRBD1 (6 bases). V lost 4 bases to trimming and J lost 6 bases, with 13 bases between them. The germline V gene encodes CDR1 SGHRS and CDR2 YFSETQ. The CDR3 loop spans 14 amino acids. The CDR3 DNA reads as TGCGCCAGCAGCGATACAGGGTCGTCCGGGGAGCTGTTTTTT. It translates to CASSDTGSSGELFF. The full variable domain, completed using reference TRBV5-1 and TRBJ2-2, is KAGVTQTPRYLIKTRGQQVTLSCSPISGHRSVSWYQQTPGQGLQFLFEYFSETQRNKGNFPGRFSGRQFSNSRSEMNVSTLELGDSALYLCASSDTGSSGELFFGEGSRLTVL.

This chain connects TRBV6-6 to TRBJ2-5; a weak D match, TRBD1 (6 bases). CDR1 is MNHNY, CDR2 SVGAGI, per germline (reference sequence). The CDR3 is 13 residues long. Trimming stripped 4 bases from V and 5 bases from J, with 11 bases between. The CDR3 region is CASSFPGAETQYF. In DNA form, the CDR3 reads TGTGCCAGCAGTTTCCCAGGGGCGGAGACCCAGTACTTC.

The chain carries TRBV7-3 and TRBJ2-3; 8 bases align to TRBD2. The J segment lost 1 base and the V segment lost 0 bases, leaving 3 bases of the junction unmatched. In germline, CDR1 is SGHTA, CDR2 FQGTGA. CDR3 length: 16 residues. DNA for the CDR3: TGTGCCAGCAGCTTAACTCCCGGGGGGGGCACAGATACGCAGTATTTT. This sequence encodes CASSLTPGGGTDTQYF.

The chain is built from TRBV9 and TRBJ2-5; TRBD2 matches 9 bases. Per germline, CDR1 SGDLS and CDR2 YYNGEE. V gave up 4 bases and J gave up 5 bases; unmatched junction bases: 6. The CDR3 has 14 residues. The CDR3 bases are TGTGCCAGCAGCCAGGGACTAGCTCAGGAGACCCAGTACTTC. Protein product: CASSQGLAQETQYF.

The V call is TRBV7-3, the J call TRBJ2-2, with D maybe TRBD2 (7 bases). The V end lost 3 bases, the J end lost 4 bases, and 24 bases lay between the germline ends. Germline values: CDR1 SGHTA, CDR2 FQGTGA. There are 19 residues in the CDR3. This CDR3 reads CASSFRGAGPPGGTGELFF. The CDR3 DNA sequence: TGTGCCAGCAGCTTCCGGGGGGCAGGGCCCCCGGGGGGCACCGGGGAGCTGTTTTTT.

V is TRBV5-1 and J is TRBJ2-7; 11 bases match TRBD1. The length of the CDR3 is 14 residues. The V gene's germline CDR1 is SGHRS and CDR2 YFSETQ. With V trimmed by 3 bases and J by 6 bases, 5 bases remained unmatched. The CDR3 region is CASSSRDRGIEQYF. Here the CDR3 DNA reads TGCGCCAGCAGCTCCCGGGACAGGGGGATCGAGCAGTACTTC. The full variable domain, completed using reference TRBV5-1 and TRBJ2-7, is KAGVTQTPRYLIKTRGQQVTLSCSPISGHRSVSWYQQTPGQGLQFLFEYFSETQRNKGNFPGRFSGRQFSNSRSEMNVSTLELGDSALYLCASSSRDRGIEQYFGPGTRLTVT.

The V call is TRBV29-1, the J call TRBJ2-3; TRBD2 matches at 7 bases. Trimming removed 5 bases from V and 3 bases from J; junction bases left unmatched: 8. CDR1 SQVTM and CDR2 ANQGSEA come from the germline V gene. The CDR3 contains 14 residues. The CDR3 loop reads CSVTLASWTDTQYF. Written as DNA, the CDR3 is TGCAGCGTTACACTAGCGTCATGGACAGATACGCAGTATTTT.

The gene calls are TRBV11-3 and TRBJ2-3, with TRBD2 identical over 9 bases. Germline V gene data show CDR1 as SGHNT and CDR2 as YENEEA. V was clipped by 4 bases and J by 2 bases; unmatched bases: 4. The CDR3 runs 15 residues. The CDR3 reads CASSWIAGATDTQYF. The CDR3 DNA sequence: TGTGCCAGCAGCTGGATAGCGGGGGCCACAGATACGCAGTATTTT.